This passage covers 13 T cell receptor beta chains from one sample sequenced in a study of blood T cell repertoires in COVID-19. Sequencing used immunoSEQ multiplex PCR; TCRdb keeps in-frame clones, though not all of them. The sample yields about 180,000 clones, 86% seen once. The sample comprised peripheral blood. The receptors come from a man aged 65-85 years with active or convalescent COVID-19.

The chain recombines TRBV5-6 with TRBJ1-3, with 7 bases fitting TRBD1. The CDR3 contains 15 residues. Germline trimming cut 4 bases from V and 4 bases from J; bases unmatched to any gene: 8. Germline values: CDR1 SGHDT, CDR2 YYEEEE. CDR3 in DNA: TGTGCCAGCAGCCGAGGGGGCTCGCGGGGAAACACCATATATTTT. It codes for CASSRGGSRGNTIYF. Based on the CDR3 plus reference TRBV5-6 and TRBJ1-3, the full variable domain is DAGVTQSPTHLIKTRGQQVTLRCSPKSGHDTVSWYQQALGQGPQFIFQYYEEEERQRGNFPDRFSGHQFPNYSSELNVNALLLGDSALYLCASSRGGSRGNTIYFGEGSWLTVV.

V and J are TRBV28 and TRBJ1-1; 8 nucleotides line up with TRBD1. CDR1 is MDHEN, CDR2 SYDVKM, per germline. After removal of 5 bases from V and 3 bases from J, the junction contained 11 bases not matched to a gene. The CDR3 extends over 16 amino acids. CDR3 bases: TGTGCCAGCAGTCCCCACTCCGGGACAGGCTACACTGAAGCTTTCTTT. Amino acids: CASSPHSGTGYTEAFF. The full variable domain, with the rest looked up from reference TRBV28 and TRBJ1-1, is DVKVTQSSRYLVKRTGEKVFLECVQDMDHENMFWYRQDPGLGLRLIYFSYDVKMKEKGDIPEGYSVSREKKERFSLILESASTNQTSMYLCASSPHSGTGYTEAFFGQGTRLTVV.

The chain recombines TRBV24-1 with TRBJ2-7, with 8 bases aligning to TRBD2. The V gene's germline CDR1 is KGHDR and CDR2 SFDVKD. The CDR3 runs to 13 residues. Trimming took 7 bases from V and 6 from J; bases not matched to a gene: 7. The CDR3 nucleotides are TGTGCCACCAGCTCGGGGGGGAAAGGCGAGCAGTACTTC. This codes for CATSSGGKGEQYF.

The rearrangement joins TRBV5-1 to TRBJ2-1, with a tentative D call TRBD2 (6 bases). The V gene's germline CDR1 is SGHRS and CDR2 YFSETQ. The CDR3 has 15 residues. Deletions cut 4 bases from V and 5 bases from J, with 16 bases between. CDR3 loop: CASSPGGGSNNEQFF. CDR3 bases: TGCGCCAGCAGCCCCGGTGGAGGGTCTAACAATGAGCAGTTCTTC. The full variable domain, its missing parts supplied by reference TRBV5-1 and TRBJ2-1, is KAGVTQTPRYLIKTRGQQVTLSCSPISGHRSVSWYQQTPGQGLQFLFEYFSETQRNKGNFPGRFSGRQFSNSRSEMNVSTLELGDSALYLCASSPGGGSNNEQFFGPGTRLTVL.

The CDR3 sequence: CASSLSGRSYNEQFF. CDR3 in DNA: TGTGCCAGCAGCCTTAGCGGGAGGTCCTACAATGAGCAGTTCTTC. This sequence joins TRBV3-1 (or the pseudogene TRBV3-2) and TRBJ2-1; 10 nucleotides agree with TRBD2. Per the germline V gene, CDR1 is LGHDT and CDR2 is YNNKEL (reference sequence). This CDR3 is 15 amino acids long. Trimming removed 4 bases from V and 1 base from J; junction bases left unmatched: 1.

CDR3 bases: TGTGCCAGTAGTTACCGGGACAGGCATCAGCCCCAGCATTTT. This codes for CASSYRDRHQPQHF. V and J are TRBV19 and TRBJ1-5; 8 bases fit TRBD1. The length of the CDR3 is 14 residues. Germline V gives CDR1 LNHDA, CDR2 SQIVND (reference sequence). J gave up 5 bases and V 5 bases, and 5 bases lay outside the gene matches.

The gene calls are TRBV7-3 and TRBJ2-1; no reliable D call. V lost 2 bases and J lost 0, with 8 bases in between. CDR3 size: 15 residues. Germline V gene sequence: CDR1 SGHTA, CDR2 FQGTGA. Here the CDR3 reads CASSLGPVSYNEQFF. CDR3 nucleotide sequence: TGTGCCAGCAGCTTAGGGCCTGTCTCCTACAATGAGCAGTTCTTC.

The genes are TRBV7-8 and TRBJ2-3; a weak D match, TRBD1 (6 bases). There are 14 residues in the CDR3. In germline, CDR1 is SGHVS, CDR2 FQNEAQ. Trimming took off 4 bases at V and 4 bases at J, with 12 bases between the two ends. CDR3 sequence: CASSSQGFADTQYF. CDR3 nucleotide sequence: TGTGCCAGCAGCTCCCAGGGGTTCGCAGATACGCAGTATTTT.

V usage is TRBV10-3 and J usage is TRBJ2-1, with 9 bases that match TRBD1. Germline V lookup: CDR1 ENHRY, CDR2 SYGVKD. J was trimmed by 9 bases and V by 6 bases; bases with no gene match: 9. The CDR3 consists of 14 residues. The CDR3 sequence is CAIRGQGNAGEQFF. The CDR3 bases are TGTGCCATCAGAGGACAGGGGAATGCTGGTGAGCAGTTCTTC.

The CDR3 reads CASSQSQGYGYTF. CDR3 DNA sequence: TGTGCCAGCAGCCAGTCACAGGGGTATGGCTACACCTTC. The rearrangement uses TRBV14 and TRBJ1-2; 7 bases align to TRBD1. The V and J ends lost 3 bases and 5 bases, in that order; junction bases with no gene match: 3. The germline gives CDR1 SGHDN, CDR2 FVKESK. CDR3 length equals 13 residues. Using reference TRBV14 and TRBJ1-2 for the parts outside the CDR3, the full variable domain is EAGVTQFPSHSVIEKGQTVTLRCDPISGHDNLYWYRRVMGKEIKFLLHFVKESKQDESGMPNNRFLAERTGGTYSTLKVQPAELEDSGVYFCASSQSQGYGYTFGSGTRLTVV.

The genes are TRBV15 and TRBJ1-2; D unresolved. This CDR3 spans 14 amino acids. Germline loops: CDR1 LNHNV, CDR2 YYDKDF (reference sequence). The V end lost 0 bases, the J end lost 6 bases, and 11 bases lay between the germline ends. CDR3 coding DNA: TGTGCCACCAGCAGAGATGGGCAGCTCCATGGCTACACCTTC. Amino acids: CATSRDGQLHGYTF.

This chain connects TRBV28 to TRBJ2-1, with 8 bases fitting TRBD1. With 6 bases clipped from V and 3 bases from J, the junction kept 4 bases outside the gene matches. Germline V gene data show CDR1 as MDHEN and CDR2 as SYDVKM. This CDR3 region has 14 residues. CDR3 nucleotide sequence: TGTGCCAGCAGACCCGGGACAGGCTACAATGAGCAGTTCTTC. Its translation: CASRPGTGYNEQFF.

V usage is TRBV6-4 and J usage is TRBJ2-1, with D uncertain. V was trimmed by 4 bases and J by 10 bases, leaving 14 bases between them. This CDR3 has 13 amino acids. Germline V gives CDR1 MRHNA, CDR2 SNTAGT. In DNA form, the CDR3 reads TGTGCCAGCAGTGTTGAGCGAGGTCGGGAGCAGTTCTTC. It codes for CASSVERGREQFF.